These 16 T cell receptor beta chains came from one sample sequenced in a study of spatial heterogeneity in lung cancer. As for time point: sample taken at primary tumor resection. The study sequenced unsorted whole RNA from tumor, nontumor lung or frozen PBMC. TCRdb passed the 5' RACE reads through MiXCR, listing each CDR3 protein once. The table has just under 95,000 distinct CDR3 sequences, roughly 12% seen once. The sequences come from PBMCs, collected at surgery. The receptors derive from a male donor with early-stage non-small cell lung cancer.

This chain's CDR3 is CASSLRLAGTQASYNEQFF. CDR3 bases: TGTGCCAGCAGCTTGAGGCTAGCGGGAACCCAGGCGTCCTACAATGAGCAGTTCTTC. The chain is built from TRBV5-6 and TRBJ2-1; 9 bases are a match to TRBD2. In germline, CDR1 is SGHDT, CDR2 YYEEEE. Trimming at V came to 1 base and at J to 1 base, leaving 12 bases not matched to a gene. The CDR3 totals 19 residues.

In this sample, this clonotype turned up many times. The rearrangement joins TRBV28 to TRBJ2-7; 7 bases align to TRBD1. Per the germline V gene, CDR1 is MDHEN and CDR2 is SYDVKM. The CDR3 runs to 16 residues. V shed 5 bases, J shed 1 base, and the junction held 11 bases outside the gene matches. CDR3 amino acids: CASSAQQGYLSYEQYF. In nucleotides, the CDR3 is TGTGCCAGCAGTGCCCAACAGGGGTATTTGTCCTACGAGCAGTACTTC.

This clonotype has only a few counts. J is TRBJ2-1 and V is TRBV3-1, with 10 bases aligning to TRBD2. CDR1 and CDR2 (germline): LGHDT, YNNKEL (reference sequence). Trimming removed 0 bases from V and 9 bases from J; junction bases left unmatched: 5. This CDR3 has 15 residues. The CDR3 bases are TGTGCCAGCAGCCAAGAGGAGCGGGAGGGTGGTGAGCAGTTCTTC. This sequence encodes CASSQEEREGGEQFF.

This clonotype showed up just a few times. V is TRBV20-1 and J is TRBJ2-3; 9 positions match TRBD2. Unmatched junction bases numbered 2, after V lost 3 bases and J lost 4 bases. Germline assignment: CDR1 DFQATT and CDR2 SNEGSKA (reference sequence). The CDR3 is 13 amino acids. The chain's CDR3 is CSARGTSSDTQYF. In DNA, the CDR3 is TGCAGTGCTAGGGGGACTAGCTCAGATACGCAGTATTTT.

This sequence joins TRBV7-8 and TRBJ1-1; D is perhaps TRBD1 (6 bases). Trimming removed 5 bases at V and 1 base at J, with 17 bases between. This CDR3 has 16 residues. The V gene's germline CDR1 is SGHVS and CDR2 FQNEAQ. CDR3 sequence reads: CASSLPGVKRNTEAFF. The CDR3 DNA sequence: TGTGCCAGCAGCCTCCCAGGGGTTAAAAGGAACACTGAAGCTTTCTTT.

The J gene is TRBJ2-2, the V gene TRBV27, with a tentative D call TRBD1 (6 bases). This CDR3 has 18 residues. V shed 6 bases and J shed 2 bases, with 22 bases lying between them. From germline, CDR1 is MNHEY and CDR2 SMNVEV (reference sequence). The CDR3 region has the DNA TGTGCCAGCAGCTATGATCTGAGGCAGGGGCGAAACACCGGGGAGCTGTTTTTT. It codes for CASSYDLRQGRNTGELFF.

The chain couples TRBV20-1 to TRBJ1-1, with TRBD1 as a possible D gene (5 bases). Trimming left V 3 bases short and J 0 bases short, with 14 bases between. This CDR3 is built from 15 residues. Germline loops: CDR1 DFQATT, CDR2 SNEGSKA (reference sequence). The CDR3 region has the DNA TGCAGTGCTAGTCGCGGGGCTCGGGTGAACACTGAAGCTTTCTTT. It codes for CSASRGARVNTEAFF.

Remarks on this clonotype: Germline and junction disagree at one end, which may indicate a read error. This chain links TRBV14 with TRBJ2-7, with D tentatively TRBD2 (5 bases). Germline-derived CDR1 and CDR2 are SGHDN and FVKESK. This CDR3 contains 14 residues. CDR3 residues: CASSISVGVREQNF. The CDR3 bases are TGTGCCAGCTCTATCTCCGTCGGGGTGCGCGAGCAGAACTTC.

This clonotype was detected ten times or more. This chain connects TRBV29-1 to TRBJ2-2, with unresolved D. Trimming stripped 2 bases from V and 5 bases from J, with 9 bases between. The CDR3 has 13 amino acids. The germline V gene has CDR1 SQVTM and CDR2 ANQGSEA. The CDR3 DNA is TGCAGCGTTGAAAAGTGGCCTACCGGGGAGCTGTTTTTT. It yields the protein CSVEKWPTGELFF.

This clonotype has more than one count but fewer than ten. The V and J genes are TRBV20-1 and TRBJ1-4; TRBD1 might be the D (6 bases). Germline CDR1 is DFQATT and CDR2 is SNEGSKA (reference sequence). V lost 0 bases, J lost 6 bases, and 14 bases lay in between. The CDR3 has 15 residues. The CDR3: CSAREFWGADEKLFF. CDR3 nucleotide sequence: TGCAGTGCTAGAGAATTTTGGGGGGCTGATGAAAAACTGTTTTTT.

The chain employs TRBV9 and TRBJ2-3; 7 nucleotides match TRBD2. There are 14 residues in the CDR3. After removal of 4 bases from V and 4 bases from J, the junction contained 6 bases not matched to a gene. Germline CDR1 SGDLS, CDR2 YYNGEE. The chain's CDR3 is CASSPGGGADTQYF. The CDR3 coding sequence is TGTGCCAGCAGCCCCGGGGGAGGGGCAGATACGCAGTATTTT.

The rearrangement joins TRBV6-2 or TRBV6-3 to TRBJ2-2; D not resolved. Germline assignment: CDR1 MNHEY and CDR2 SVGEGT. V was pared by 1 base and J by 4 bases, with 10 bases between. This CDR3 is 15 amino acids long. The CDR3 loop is CASSYLAAATGELFF. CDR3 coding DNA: TGTGCCAGCAGTTACTTGGCGGCGGCCACCGGGGAGCTGTTTTTT.

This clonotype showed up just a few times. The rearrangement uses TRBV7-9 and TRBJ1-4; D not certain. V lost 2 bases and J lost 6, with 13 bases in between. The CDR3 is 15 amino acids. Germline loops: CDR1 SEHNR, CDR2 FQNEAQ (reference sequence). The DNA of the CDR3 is TGTGCCAGCAGCTTAAACGGAGCAGAGGATGAAAAACTGTTTTTT. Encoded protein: CASSLNGAEDEKLFF.

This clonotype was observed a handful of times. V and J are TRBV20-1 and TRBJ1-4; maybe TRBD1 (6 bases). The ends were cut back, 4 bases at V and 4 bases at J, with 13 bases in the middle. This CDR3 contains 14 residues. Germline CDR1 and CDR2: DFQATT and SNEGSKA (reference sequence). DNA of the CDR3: TGCAGTGCTAACGGACAGCCACTTAATGAAAAACTGTTTTTT. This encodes CSANGQPLNEKLFF.

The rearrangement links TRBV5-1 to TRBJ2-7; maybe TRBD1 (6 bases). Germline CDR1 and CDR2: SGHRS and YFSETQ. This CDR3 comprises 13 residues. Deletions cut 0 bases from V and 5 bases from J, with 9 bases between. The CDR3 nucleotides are TGCGCCAGCAGCTTGGGGGGGCGCAACGAGCAGTACTTC. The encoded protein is CASSLGGRNEQYF.

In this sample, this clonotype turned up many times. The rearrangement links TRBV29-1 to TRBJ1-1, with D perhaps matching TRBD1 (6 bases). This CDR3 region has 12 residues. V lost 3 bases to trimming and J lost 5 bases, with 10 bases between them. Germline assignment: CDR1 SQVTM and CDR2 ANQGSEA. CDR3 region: CSVEHRETEAFF. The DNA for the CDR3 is TGCAGCGTTGAGCACAGGGAAACTGAAGCTTTCTTT.